This is a list of T cell receptor beta chains from one sample in a study of immune cell composition in non-small cell lung cancer. The protocol was immunoSEQ multiplex PCR, while the TCRdb copy is restricted to in-frame clones and leaves out a portion. This sample yields around 2,300 clones, of which approximately 70% are seen a single time; about a quarter belongs to the top ten. Sequenced material: non-adjacent lung tissue. Receptors originate from a human donor with non-small cell lung cancer. The CDR3 runs from the conserved cysteine through the conserved F or W. D genes are given only for firm matches. Only some rows state a clone size, as once, few, many or a class for expanded clones.

abundance: NA
d_gene: TRBD2
j_gene: TRBJ2-2
len: 16
v_gene: TRBV28
CDR3aa: CASSPGTSFGTGELFF
CDR3nt: TGTGCCAGCAGTCCCGGGACTAGCTTCGGCACCGGGGAGCTGTTTTTT

abundance: NA
d_gene: NA
j_gene: TRBJ2-7
len: 11
v_gene: TRBV2
CDR3aa: CASTPLYEQYF
CDR3nt: TGTGCCAGCACTCCCTTATACGAGCAGTACTTC

abundance: NA
d_gene: NA
j_gene: TRBJ2-7
len: 14
v_gene: TRBV28
CDR3aa: CASSLRERAREQYF
CDR3nt: TGTGCCAGCAGTCTTCGGGAGCGGGCGCGAGAGCAGTACTTC

abundance: once
d_gene: TRBD1
j_gene: TRBJ2-5
len: 13
v_gene: TRBV28
CDR3aa: CASDQTGEETQYF
CDR3nt: TGTGCCAGTGACCAGACAGGGGAAGAGACCCAGTACTTC

abundance: NA
d_gene: TRBD1
j_gene: TRBJ1-5
len: 15
v_gene: TRBV6-4
CDR3aa: CASSYTTGADQPQHF
CDR3nt: TGTGCCAGCAGTTACACTACAGGGGCCGATCAGCCCCAGCATTTT

abundance: once
d_gene: TRBD1
j_gene: TRBJ1-6
len: 16
v_gene: TRBV14
CDR3aa: CASSQGWQGAYSPLHF
CDR3nt: TGTGCCAGCAGCCAAGGATGGCAGGGGGCATATTCACCCCTCCACTTT

abundance: NA
d_gene: TRBD2
j_gene: TRBJ2-2
len: 16
v_gene: TRBV9
CDR3aa: CASSDGLAANTGELFF
CDR3nt: TGTGCCAGCAGCGACGGACTAGCGGCGAACACCGGGGAGCTGTTTTTT

abundance: NA
d_gene: NA
j_gene: TRBJ2-2
len: 16
v_gene: TRBV18
CDR3aa: CASSPRPGANTGELFF
CDR3nt: TGTGCCAGCTCACCACGACCGGGGGCGAACACCGGGGAGCTGTTTTTT

abundance: NA
d_gene: NA
j_gene: TRBJ2-7
len: 14
v_gene: TRBV11-1
CDR3aa: CASSPVQDYTRQYF
CDR3nt: TGTGCCAGCAGCCCCGTACAGGACTATACGAGGCAGTACTTC

abundance: NA
d_gene: TRBD1
j_gene: TRBJ1-5
len: 14
v_gene: TRBV4-2
CDR3aa: CASSLQGNNQPQHF
CDR3nt: TGTGCCAGCAGCCTACAGGGGAACAATCAGCCCCAGCATTTT

abundance: NA
d_gene: TRBD2
j_gene: TRBJ2-1
len: 13
v_gene: TRBV28
CDR3aa: CASRGLAGNEQFF
CDR3nt: TGTGCCAGCAGGGGACTAGCGGGGAATGAGCAGTTCTTC

abundance: NA
d_gene: TRBD1
j_gene: TRBJ2-7
len: 13
v_gene: TRBV5-1
CDR3aa: CASSGTESYEQYF
CDR3nt: TGCGCCAGCTCCGGGACAGAATCCTACGAGCAGTACTTC

abundance: once
d_gene: NA
j_gene: TRBJ2-1
len: 17
v_gene: TRBV27
CDR3aa: CASSLLAGASSYNEQFF
CDR3nt: TGTGCCAGCAGTTTACTGGCAGGGGCCAGCTCCTACAATGAGCAGTTCTTC

abundance: NA
d_gene: TRBD2
j_gene: TRBJ2-5
len: 14
v_gene: TRBV7-9
CDR3aa: CASSSAGVRETQYF
CDR3nt: TGTGCCAGCAGCTCTGCGGGGGTTAGGGAGACCCAGTACTTC

abundance: NA
d_gene: NA
j_gene: TRBJ2-3
len: 10
v_gene: TRBV7-9
CDR3aa: CASSRDTQYF
CDR3nt: TGTGCCAGCAGCCGGGATACGCAGTATTTT

abundance: NA
d_gene: NA
j_gene: TRBJ1-1
len: 13
v_gene: TRBV4-3
CDR3aa: CASSQRRDTEAFF
CDR3nt: TGCGCCAGCAGCCAACGCCGGGACACTGAAGCTTTCTTT